This T cell receptor beta chain was sequenced for a study of breast tumors, draining lymph nodes, adjacent tissues. Regarding the study as a whole: Tumors had less TCR diversity than lymph nodes, more than nontumor tissue.

The lymph nodes were axillary draining lymph nodes from breast cancer patients. TCRdb called the multiplex PCR reads again in MiXCR, with one record for every CDR3 protein. Of around 150,000 distinct CDR3 sequences listed, around 20% are singletons. The sample holds many counts of this clonotype. Its specificity is not known. This sequence was found in a female donor with breast cancer. Some clones in this sample may be carry-over from other donors' samples. Sequencing used axillary lymph node tissue.

The CDR3, as DNA: TGTGCCAGCAGCTTAGAACCAGCAGCCTACGAGCAGTACTTC. It yields the protein CASSLEPAAYEQYF. The chain carries TRBV7-2 and TRBJ2-7; no clear D. With 1 base removed from V and 2 bases from J, the gap between germline ends came to 9 bases. The CDR3 has 14 residues. CDR1 and CDR2 from the germline V gene are SGHTA and FQGNSA.